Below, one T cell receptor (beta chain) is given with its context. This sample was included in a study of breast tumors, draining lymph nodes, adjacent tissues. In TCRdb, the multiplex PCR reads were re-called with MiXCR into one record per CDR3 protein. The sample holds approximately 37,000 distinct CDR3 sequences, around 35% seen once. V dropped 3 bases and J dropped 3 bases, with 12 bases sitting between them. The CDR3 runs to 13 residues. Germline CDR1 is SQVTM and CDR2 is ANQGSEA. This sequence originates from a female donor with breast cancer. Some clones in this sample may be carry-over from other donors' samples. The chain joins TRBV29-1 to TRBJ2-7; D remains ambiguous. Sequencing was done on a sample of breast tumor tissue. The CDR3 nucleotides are TGCAGCGTTGAGGCTGGAGACCGCTACGAGCAGTACTTC. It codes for CSVEAGDRYEQYF.